These 21 T cell receptor beta chains share one sample of origin, sequenced in a study of T cells in Graves' hyperthyroidism and ophthalmopathy. Amplification of TCR beta CDR3 regions used RNA as the template. A first-round RT-PCR of the TCR CDR3 used the HTBI primer set. TCRdb re-called the multiplex PCR reads through MiXCR, storing one row per CDR3 protein. The sample holds about 420,000 distinct CDR3 sequences, approximately 14% seen once. The sequenced sample consisted of blood. Source of these receptors: a woman under 30 with Graves' hyperthyroidism.

This clonotype has ten or more counts. The chain recombines TRBV25-1 with TRBJ1-2, with 10 nucleotides matching TRBD1. This CDR3 spans 16 amino acids. Germline loops: CDR1 MGHDK, CDR2 SYGVNS. Losses at the gene ends were 1 base for V and 6 bases for J; bases not matched to a gene: 8. CDR3 sequence reads: CASSELGGQGVNGYTF. As DNA, the CDR3 is TGTGCCAGCAGTGAATTGGGAGGACAGGGGGTAAATGGCTACACCTTC.

This clonotype has ten or more counts. The germline gene is not matched at one end of the junction; a read error may be the cause. V and J are TRBV7-7 and TRBJ2-1, with D perhaps TRBD2 (5 bases). From germline, CDR1 is SSHAT and CDR2 FNYEAQ (reference sequence). The CDR3 totals 13 residues. The CDR3 loop is CASSSGAYNEQFF. The CDR3 DNA follows: TGTGCTAGCAGCAGCGGAGCATACAATGAGCAGTTCTTC.

This rearrangement joins TRBV5-1 to TRBJ2-1; TRBD2 matches 8 bases. Germline V lookup: CDR1 SGHRS, CDR2 YFSETQ. The ends lost 5 bases at V and 9 bases at J; junction bases unmatched: 10. This CDR3 spans 14 amino acids. The DNA of the CDR3 is TGCGCCAGCAGTCCGGGAGGGACGACCTTTGAGCAGTTCTTC. Translated: CASSPGGTTFEQFF.

This clonotype was recorded a few times. The chain is built from TRBV19 and TRBJ2-3; tentative D call: TRBD2 (6 bases). Germline CDR1 is LNHDA and CDR2 is SQIVND (reference sequence). This CDR3 has 15 residues. Trimming stripped 3 bases from V and 3 bases from J, with 13 bases between. In nucleotides, the CDR3 is TGTGCCAGTAGTATCGTAGTAGCGGATACAGATACGCAGTATTTT. Translating gives CASSIVVADTDTQYF.

The genes are TRBV12-3 or TRBV12-4 and TRBJ2-1, with D tentatively TRBD1 (6 bases). There are 12 residues in the CDR3. Trimming removed 10 bases at V and 7 bases at J, with 14 bases between. Written as DNA, the CDR3 is TGTGCCACCTCACTACAGGGAAATGAGCAGTTCTTC. This codes for CATSLQGNEQFF.

The chain joins TRBV28 to TRBJ1-5; D is unclear. This CDR3 is 15 amino acids long. Germline V gene lookup returns CDR1 MDHEN and CDR2 SYDVKM. The V and J ends lost 4 bases and 4 bases respectively, with 14 bases between them. As DNA, the CDR3 is TGTGCCAGCAGTTCGAGCCGGACGGTAAATCAGCCCCAGCATTTT. Residues: CASSSSRTVNQPQHF.

This clonotype was found a few times. The V and J genes are TRBV20-1 and TRBJ1-5, with TRBD1 matching over 9 bases. This CDR3 is built from 15 residues. V gave up 2 bases and J gave up 4 bases; unmatched junction bases: 6. CDR1 is DFQATT and CDR2 is SNEGSKA in the germline V gene (reference sequence). The chain's CDR3 is CSARWTGEPNQPQHF. The CDR3, as DNA: TGCAGTGCTAGATGGACAGGGGAACCAAATCAGCCCCAGCATTTT.

V gene TRBV7-9 combines with J gene TRBJ2-6; D possibly corresponds to TRBD1 (6 bases). The CDR3 has 16 amino acids. Per the germline V gene, CDR1 is SEHNR and CDR2 is FQNEAQ (reference sequence). The germline V and J ends were trimmed by 5 bases and 2 bases, with 13 bases remaining between them. CDR3 in amino acids: CASSQTGPAGANVLTF. The CDR3 DNA sequence: TGTGCCAGCAGCCAAACAGGGCCGGCTGGGGCCAACGTCCTGACTTTC.

This clonotype was picked up many times. The chain recombines TRBV2 with TRBJ1-1; the D gene is possibly TRBD1 (5 bases). There are 13 residues in the CDR3. Trimming left V 9 bases short and J 3 bases short, with 14 bases between. The V gene's germline CDR1 is SNHLY and CDR2 FYNNEI. CDR3 bases: TGTGCCAGTCTAGACAGCGTTTACACTGAAGCTTTCTTT. It codes for CASLDSVYTEAFF.

V is TRBV9 and J is TRBJ1-3; D unclear. Germline assignment: CDR1 SGDLS and CDR2 YYNGEE. Trimming took off 0 bases at V and 0 bases at J, with 7 bases between the two ends. CDR3 length: 15 residues. The CDR3: CASSVGVSSGNTIYF. The CDR3 DNA reads TGTGCCAGCAGCGTAGGAGTTAGCTCTGGAAACACCATATATTTT. The variable domain in full, with the rest retrieved from reference TRBV9 and TRBJ1-3, is DSGVTQTPKHLITATGQRVTLRCSPRSGDLSVYWYQQSLDQGLQFLIQYYNGEERAKGNILERFSAQQFPDLHSELNLSSLELGDSALYFCASSVGVSSGNTIYFGEGSWLTVV.

This rearrangement joins TRBV7-9 to TRBJ2-5; TRBD2 matches 8 bases. Unmatched junction bases numbered 4, after V lost 1 base and J lost 3 bases. This CDR3 contains 15 residues. The germline gives CDR1 SEHNR, CDR2 FQNEAQ (reference sequence). The CDR3 DNA reads TGTGCCAGCAGCTTAGTACAGGGACTAGAAGAGACCCAGTACTTC. Amino acids: CASSLVQGLEETQYF. Filled out from reference TRBV7-9 and TRBJ2-5, the complete variable domain reads DTGVSQNPRHKITKRGQNVTFRCDPISEHNRLYWYRQTLGQGPEFLTYFQNEAQLEKSRLLSDRFSAERPKGSFSTLEIQRTEQGDSAMYLCASSLVQGLEETQYFGPGTRLLVL.

This clonotype has only a few counts. The V gene is TRBV7-9, the J gene TRBJ2-4; 12 bases align to TRBD2. Unmatched junction bases numbered 20, after V lost 4 bases and J lost 7 bases. The CDR3 is 20 amino acids. The germline gives CDR1 SEHNR, CDR2 FQNEAQ (reference sequence). CDR3 DNA: TGTGCCAGCAGCTACATCCCCGCCGGGACTAGCGGGTTCCGAGATAACATTCAGTACTTC. Translation gives CASSYIPAGTSGFRDNIQYF. Supplemented by reference TRBV7-9 and TRBJ2-4, the full variable domain reads DTGVSQNPRHKITKRGQNVTFRCDPISEHNRLYWYRQTLGQGPEFLTYFQNEAQLEKSRLLSDRFSAERPKGSFSTLEIQRTEQGDSAMYLCASSYIPAGTSGFRDNIQYFGAGTRLSVL.

This clonotype was found many times. The chain couples TRBV5-1 to TRBJ2-1; no clear D. The CDR3 runs to 14 residues. Trimming stripped 4 bases from V and 0 bases from J, with 8 bases between. Germline V CDR1 and CDR2: SGHRS, YFSETQ. The CDR3 region has the DNA TGCGCCAGCAGCCCAAAGAGCTCCTACAATGAGCAGTTCTTC. Translating it yields CASSPKSSYNEQFF.

V usage is TRBV5-1 and J usage is TRBJ1-4, with D possibly being TRBD1 (5 bases). This CDR3 spans 14 amino acids. V shed 7 bases and J shed 3 bases, with 13 bases lying between them. Germline CDR1 and CDR2: SGHRS and YFSETQ. The CDR3 region is CASGTGGSNEKLFF. CDR3 DNA sequence: TGCGCCAGCGGAACAGGTGGATCTAATGAAAAACTGTTTTTT. Using reference TRBV5-1 and TRBJ1-4 for the parts outside the CDR3, the full variable domain is KAGVTQTPRYLIKTRGQQVTLSCSPISGHRSVSWYQQTPGQGLQFLFEYFSETQRNKGNFPGRFSGRQFSNSRSEMNVSTLELGDSALYLCASGTGGSNEKLFFGSGTQLSVL.

This clonotype was counted ten times or more. The chain links TRBV20-1 to TRBJ2-1, with 7 nucleotides matching TRBD2. Germline CDR1 reads DFQATT; CDR2 reads SNEGSKA (reference sequence). V gave up 6 bases and J gave up 8 bases; unmatched junction bases: 10. This CDR3 contains 13 residues. CDR3 protein: CSAAGGTTYEQFF. As DNA, the CDR3 is TGCAGTGCGGCCGGCGGGACTACATATGAGCAGTTCTTC.

This clonotype was observed at least ten times. The chain carries TRBV28 and TRBJ1-2; 9 bases agree with TRBD1. Germline values: CDR1 MDHEN, CDR2 SYDVKM. V gave up 6 bases and J gave up 11 bases; unmatched junction bases: 7. CDR3 size: 12 residues. DNA for the CDR3: TGTGCCAGCAGGCCGGGAGACAGGGGGTACACCTTC. This codes for CASRPGDRGYTF.

This clonotype has ten or more counts. The chain recombines TRBV28 with TRBJ2-7; 8 nucleotides agree with TRBD2. Germline loops: CDR1 MDHEN, CDR2 SYDVKM. With 7 bases clipped from V and 3 bases from J, the junction kept 5 bases outside the gene matches. This CDR3 is built from 13 residues. The CDR3 DNA sequence: TGTGCCAGCAACGGGGGGGGGGGCTACGAGCAGTACTTC. This sequence encodes CASNGGGGYEQYF.

V gene TRBV7-8 combines with J gene TRBJ2-7; 9 positions agree with TRBD1. V shed 6 bases and J 5 bases; nucleotides not matched to a gene: 8. CDR1 is SGHVS and CDR2 is FQNEAQ in the germline V gene. The CDR3 has 14 amino acids. The CDR3 region is CASSSGQGRHEQYF. CDR3 nucleotide sequence: TGTGCCAGCAGTTCGGGACAGGGCCGCCACGAGCAGTACTTC. Together with reference TRBV7-8 and TRBJ2-7, the CDR3 gives the full variable domain: GAGVSQSPRYKVAKRGQDVALRCDPISGHVSLFWYQQALGQGPEFLTYFQNEAQLDKSGLPSDRFFAERPEGSVSTLKIQRTQQEDSAVYLCASSSGQGRHEQYFGPGTRLTVT.

Ten or more counts support this clonotype. CDR3 DNA: TGTGCCACCAGCAGAGCGGGGGGCTCCGGCACTGAAGCTTTCTTT. Amino acid sequence: CATSRAGGSGTEAFF. V gene TRBV15 combines with J gene TRBJ1-1; D is possibly TRBD1 (6 bases). V lost 1 base and J 4 bases, leaving 13 bases between the germline ends. CDR3 length: 15 amino acids. Germline CDR1 is LNHNV and CDR2 is YYDKDF (reference sequence).

The CDR3 bases are TGTGCCAGCATTAGATCCGGGAAGGGCAATCAGCCCCAGCATTTT. Translation: CASIRSGKGNQPQHF. The chain uses TRBV6-2 or TRBV6-3 and TRBJ1-5, with D unresolved. Trimming pared 7 bases from V and 2 bases from J, leaving 15 bases between. Per the germline V gene, CDR1 is MNHEY and CDR2 is SVGEGT. This CDR3 spans 15 amino acids.

At least ten counts were recorded for this clonotype. The rearrangement links TRBV7-9 to TRBJ2-3, with TRBD2 matching over 10 bases. This CDR3 has 17 amino acids. CDR1 SEHNR and CDR2 FQNEAQ come from the germline V gene (reference sequence). After removal of 2 bases from V and 4 bases from J, the junction contained 9 bases not matched to a gene. The CDR3 bases are TGTGCCAGCAGCTTAAATCGGCTAGCGGGGGCCTCAGATACGCAGTATTTT. This translates into CASSLNRLAGASDTQYF.